These 19 T cell receptor beta chains came from one sample sequenced in a study of beta chain features in type 1 diabetes. Broader study findings: All four CD4+ subsets from Type 1 diabetes patients carried moderately but significantly shorter TCRB CDR3s.

TCRB transcripts that were expressed got sequenced, as all of the isolated RNA had been reverse transcribed. Measured with immunoSEQ multiplex PCR; TCRdb has only the in-frame clones, and not every one. This table has roughly 140,000 clones, 10% appearing once. Their antigens are not known. Sequenced material: central memory CD4+ T cells from blood. These receptors came from a man aged 30 to 45 with type 1 diabetes.

V and J are TRBV13 and TRBJ1-1; D not certain. The CDR3 spans 14 residues. V lost 2 bases, J lost 4 bases, and 11 bases lay in between. The germline CDR1 and CDR2 sequences are PRHDT and FYEKMQ (reference sequence). The CDR3 DNA reads TGTGCCAGCAGCTTAAGACTTACGGGCACTGAAGCTTTCTTT. Its protein is CASSLRLTGTEAFF.

In this sample, this clone turned up a few times. V gene TRBV15 combines with J gene TRBJ1-3; tentative D call: TRBD1 (5 bases). The V and J ends lost 1 base and 0 bases respectively, with 7 bases between them. The CDR3 loop spans 15 amino acids. CDR1 is LNHNV and CDR2 is YYDKDF in the germline V gene (reference sequence). CDR3 amino acids: CATSRGQSSGNTIYF. CDR3 DNA sequence: TGTGCCACCAGCAGAGGACAGAGCTCTGGAAACACCATATATTTT.

This clone was counted a few times. V usage is TRBV5-4 and J usage is TRBJ2-3; 9 bases fit TRBD2. Germline V lookup: CDR1 SGHNT, CDR2 YYREEE (reference sequence). Losses at the gene ends were 3 bases for V and 2 bases for J; bases not matched to a gene: 7. This CDR3 has 16 amino acids. CDR3 sequence: CASSSRTSAITDTQYF. Written as DNA, the CDR3 is TGTGCCAGCAGCTCTCGGACTAGCGCGATCACAGATACGCAGTATTTT.

Worth noting for this clone: This sample includes further DNA sequences coding for the same CDR3. The J gene is TRBJ2-7, the V gene TRBV29-1; the match to TRBD1 covers 8 bases. Trimming cost V 2 bases and J 4 bases; bases outside gene matches: 4. Germline values: CDR1 SQVTM, CDR2 ANQGSEA. The CDR3 is made up of 13 amino acids. Here the CDR3 reads CSVELDRDYEQYF. The CDR3 region has the DNA TGCAGCGTTGAACTGGACAGGGATTACGAGCAGTACTTC.

This clone appeared a few times. The V call is TRBV6-1, the J call TRBJ1-2; TRBD1 agrees at 7 bases. The CDR3 totals 13 residues. V gave up 6 bases and J gave up 4 bases; unmatched junction bases: 5. Germline V gene sequence: CDR1 MNHNS, CDR2 SASEGT. The CDR3 loop is CASRFRDSYGYTF. CDR3 bases: TGTGCCAGCAGATTCAGGGACAGCTATGGCTACACCTTC.

This rearrangement joins TRBV19 to TRBJ1-1; D is undetermined. The germline gives CDR1 LNHDA, CDR2 SQIVND (reference sequence). CDR3 length equals 14 residues. Trimming stripped 3 bases from V and 0 bases from J, with 8 bases between. CDR3 nucleotide sequence: TGTGCCAGTAGTATCCAGATACTGAACACTGAAGCTTTCTTT. Its protein is CASSIQILNTEAFF.

This clone has a handful of counts. V gene TRBV5-1 combines with J gene TRBJ2-7, with 9 bases identical to TRBD2. J gave up 0 bases and V 5 bases, and 6 bases lay outside the gene matches. This CDR3 region has 15 residues. From germline, CDR1 is SGHRS and CDR2 YFSETQ. The CDR3 here is CASSPAGGFSYEQYF. CDR3 sequence (DNA): TGCGCCAGCAGTCCAGCGGGAGGTTTCTCCTACGAGCAGTACTTC.

The V call is TRBV23-1, the J call TRBJ2-7; a weak D match, TRBD1 (5 bases). TRBV23-1 is identified as an open reading frame with a role that is uncertain. V shed 3 bases and J shed 3 bases, with 9 bases lying between them. The CDR3 consists of 13 residues. CDR3 protein: CASSQGLFYEQYF. The CDR3, as DNA: TGCGCCAGCAGTCAGGGGCTCTTCTACGAGCAGTACTTC.

The rearrangement joins TRBV4-2 to TRBJ2-3; the D gene is possibly TRBD2 (5 bases). The CDR3 totals 16 residues. The ends were cut back, 0 bases at V and 1 base at J, with 11 bases in the middle. Germline-derived CDR1 and CDR2 are LGHNA and YNFKEQ. Here the CDR3 reads CASSQDPQAGTDTQYF. DNA of the CDR3: TGTGCCAGCAGCCAAGATCCTCAAGCGGGCACAGATACGCAGTATTTT.

The V call is TRBV29-1, the J call TRBJ1-5; TRBD1 matches at 7 bases. Trimming cost V 6 bases and J 3 bases; bases outside gene matches: 5. Germline V gene sequence: CDR1 SQVTM, CDR2 ANQGSEA. This CDR3 spans 13 amino acids. In DNA form, the CDR3 reads TGCAGCGTCGGACAGGCCCCCAATCAGCCCCAGCATTTT. Translation gives CSVGQAPNQPQHF. Based on the CDR3 plus reference TRBV29-1 and TRBJ1-5, the full variable domain is SAVISQKPSRDICQRGTSLTIQCQVDSQVTMMFWYRQQPGQSLTLIATANQGSEATYESGFVIDKFPISRPNLTFSTLTVSNMSPEDSSIYLCSVGQAPNQPQHFGDGTRLSIL.

J is TRBJ2-5 and V is TRBV6-6; 10 nucleotides match TRBD2. Per germline, CDR1 MNHNY and CDR2 SVGAGI (reference sequence). The CDR3 totals 14 residues. V shed 6 bases and J 5 bases; nucleotides not matched to a gene: 6. This CDR3 reads CASRAGGRRETQYF. The CDR3 DNA is TGTGCCAGCAGAGCGGGAGGGCGTCGGGAGACCCAGTACTTC.

In this sample, this clone turned up a few times. This chain connects TRBV6-6 to TRBJ1-1; no clear D. CDR1 and CDR2 (germline): MNHNY, SVGAGI (reference sequence). V dropped 4 bases and J dropped 1 base, with 7 bases sitting between them. The CDR3 runs 13 residues. Written as DNA, the CDR3 is TGTGCCAGCAGTTTTTCACAGAACACTGAAGCTTTCTTT. It codes for CASSFSQNTEAFF.

This clone came up many times. V usage is TRBV14 and J usage is TRBJ2-7, with TRBD2 matching 12 bases. The CDR3 contains 17 residues. The germline CDR1 and CDR2 sequences are SGHDN and FVKESK. With V trimmed by 4 bases and J by 2 bases, 9 bases remained unmatched. The DNA of the CDR3 is TGTGCCAGCAGCCCCAGACTAGCGGGAGTAGGGGCCTACGAGCAGTACTTC. It specifies CASSPRLAGVGAYEQYF. Combining the CDR3 with reference TRBV14 and TRBJ2-7 gives the whole variable domain EAGVTQFPSHSVIEKGQTVTLRCDPISGHDNLYWYRRVMGKEIKFLLHFVKESKQDESGMPNNRFLAERTGGTYSTLKVQPAELEDSGVYFCASSPRLAGVGAYEQYFGPGTRLTVT.

The chain employs TRBV7-9 and TRBJ1-2; 7 bases fit TRBD1. V gave up 4 bases and J gave up 9 bases; unmatched junction bases: 8. There are 13 residues in the CDR3. Germline V gene lookup returns CDR1 SEHNR and CDR2 FQNEAQ (reference sequence). Written as DNA, the CDR3 is TGTGCCAGCAGCTCAACAGGGGTTCGGCGCTACACCTTC. Residues: CASSSTGVRRYTF.

This chain uses TRBV4-3 with TRBJ2-2; possibly TRBD2 for D (5 bases). Per germline, CDR1 LGHNA and CDR2 YSLEER. The CDR3 sequence is 16 residues long. The ends were cut back, 1 base at V and 0 bases at J, with 9 bases in the middle. The CDR3 spells CASSQGTWANTGELFF. The CDR3 region has the DNA TGCGCCAGCAGCCAAGGGACTTGGGCGAACACCGGGGAGCTGTTTTTT.

DNA of the CDR3: TGCGCCAGCAGCCAAGAGGGGCCGACTAGCGGGAGGGCCTCTTCCTACAATGAGCAGTTCTTC. Its protein is CASSQEGPTSGRASSYNEQFF. The rearrangement joins TRBV4-3 to TRBJ2-1; 14 positions agree with TRBD2. Germline CDR1 and CDR2: LGHNA and YSLEER. CDR3 size: 21 residues. With 0 bases clipped from V and 1 base from J, the junction kept 11 bases outside the gene matches.

The gene calls are TRBV7-3 and TRBJ2-3; D perhaps matches TRBD1 (5 bases). CDR1 is SGHTA and CDR2 is FQGTGA in the germline V gene. The CDR3 extends over 14 amino acids. Trimming left V 5 bases short and J 0 bases short, with 9 bases between. Written as DNA, the CDR3 is TGTGCCAGCAGCCCCGGACATAGCACAGATACGCAGTATTTT. It translates to CASSPGHSTDTQYF.

This clone was found a few times. The CDR3 DNA follows: TGCGCCAGCAGTTCGAGAGAGCCAGATACGCAGTATTTT. It translates to CASSSREPDTQYF. This chain joins TRBV5-1 and TRBJ2-3; D remains ambiguous. Germline V gene sequence: CDR1 SGHRS, CDR2 YFSETQ. This CDR3 is 13 amino acids long. V was cut by 5 bases and J by 4 bases, with 11 bases left in between. Drawing the rest from reference TRBV5-1 and TRBJ2-3, the complete variable domain is KAGVTQTPRYLIKTRGQQVTLSCSPISGHRSVSWYQQTPGQGLQFLFEYFSETQRNKGNFPGRFSGRQFSNSRSEMNVSTLELGDSALYLCASSSREPDTQYFGPGTRLTVL.

The CDR3 nucleotides are TGTGCCAGCAGGGGAGCTAGCGGGAGGGCCGGGGCGTGGTACTTC. It translates to CASRGASGRAGAWYF. This chain links TRBV6-6 with TRBJ2-4; TRBD2 agrees at 12 bases. This CDR3 spans 15 amino acids. Looked up from germline, CDR1 is MNHNY and CDR2 is SVGAGI (reference sequence). J lost 15 bases, V lost 6 bases, and 15 bases had no gene match.